These T cell receptor beta chains were read from a single sample in a study of beta chain features in type 1 diabetes. The protocol was immunoSEQ multiplex PCR, while the TCRdb copy is restricted to in-frame clones and leaves out a portion. The sample yields 150,000 to 180,000 clones, less than 9.5% seen once. Sequencing used central memory CD4+ T cells from blood. Receptor source: a man between 18 and 29 years old in good health. CDR3s include the opening cysteine and the closing phenylalanine or tryptophan. A D gene is named only where the DNA matches it firmly. Expanded clones get a size class; other rows say once, few or many, or leave the size out.

clone_size,j_call,v_call,cdr3_length,d_call,cdr3_nt,cdr3_aa
few,TRBJ2-7,TRBV9,15,TRBD1,TGTGCCAGCGCCGGGGGGACAGGGGGCTTCTACGAGCAGTACTTC,CASAGGTGGFYEQYF
many,TRBJ2-5,TRBV14,16,TRBD2,TGTGCCAGCAGCCAAGATCGGGCGGGGGGGGAGGAGACCCAGTACTTC,CASSQDRAGGEETQYF
once,TRBJ1-1,TRBV19,14,.,TGTGCCAGTAGTATCTCCGGACAGCAGGGTCGACCTTTCTTT,CASSISGQQGRPFF
.,TRBJ1-5,TRBV28,14,.,TGTGCCAGCAGTTTACGCAGTACCAGTCAGCCCCAGCATTTT,CASSLRSTSQPQHF
many,TRBJ2-1,TRBV7-2,14,TRBD1,TGTGCCAGCAGCTCCGGACAGGGGTCCATTGAGCAGTTCTTC,CASSSGQGSIEQFF
.,TRBJ1-2,TRBV9,13,.,TGTGCCAGCAGCGTAGGGACAAACTATGGCTACACCTTC,CASSVGTNYGYTF
.,TRBJ1-2,TRBV10-3,12,.,TGTGCCATCCAGGACAGTTCGGATGGCTACACCTTC,CAIQDSSDGYTF
.,TRBJ2-1,TRBV6-5,14,TRBD1,TGTGCCAGCAGGGTCGACAGGGCGAACAATGAGCAGTTCTTC,CASRVDRANNEQFF
.,TRBJ1-1,TRBV5-6,14,.,TGTGCCAGCAGCTTTGGTCAGGGGAACACTGAAGCTTTCTTT,CASSFGQGNTEAFF
few,TRBJ1-1,TRBV2,13,TRBD1,TGTGCCAGCATCGAGGACAGGTCGGCTGAAGCTTTCTTT,CASIEDRSAEAFF
.,TRBJ2-2,TRBV9,16,TRBD2,TGTGCCAGCAGCGGGGGGACTAGCGGGAGTACCGGGGAGCTGTTTTTT,CASSGGTSGSTGELFF
.,TRBJ1-1,TRBV9,12,.,TGTGCCAGCAGCCGCCCGAGAGGGGAAGCTTTCTTT,CASSRPRGEAFF
few,TRBJ1-2,TRBV6-6,14,TRBD1,TGTGCCAGCAGCCCACAGGGGGACGTCGAGGGCTACACCTTC,CASSPQGDVEGYTF
.,TRBJ2-7,TRBV9,16,.,TGTGCCAGCAGCGTAGGTTTTGGGGAGGGGGCCTACGAGCAGTACTTC,CASSVGFGEGAYEQYF
.,TRBJ2-3,TRBV4-2,16,.,TGTGCCAGCAGCCAAGATTTCGCGAGGGCCGGAGATACGCAGTATTTT,CASSQDFARAGDTQYF
.,TRBJ1-3,TRBV6-5,15,.,TGTGCCAGCAGTAGGACGGGGAACTCTGGAAACACCATATATTTT,CASSRTGNSGNTIYF
many,TRBJ1-5,TRBV18,15,TRBD1,TGTGCCAGCTCACCGGGACAGGGGGCAGGTCAGCCCCAGCATTTT,CASSPGQGAGQPQHF
.,TRBJ2-3,TRBV19,14,TRBD2,TGTGCCAGTAGCGACCGCGGGAGAGCAGATACGCAGTATTTT,CASSDRGRADTQYF
few,TRBJ1-1,TRBV29-1,13,.,TGCAGCGTTGATTCGGGGTCAGGCACTGAAGCTTTCTTT,CSVDSGSGTEAFF
.,TRBJ1-5,TRBV6-1,14,.,TGTGCCAGCAGTTTTCCACAGGGTCTTCAGCCCCAGCATTTT,CASSFPQGLQPQHF
.,TRBJ2-5,TRBV5-1,15,TRBD1,TGCGCCAGCAGCTTGGGCAGGGGGCGAATAGAGACCCAGTACTTC,CASSLGRGRIETQYF
.,TRBJ1-2,TRBV5-8,14,.,TGTGCCAGCAGCTTGAAGAGGGATCGAGGCGGCTACACCTTC,CASSLKRDRGGYTF
few,TRBJ1-1,TRBV7-2,14,.,TGTGCCAGCAGCATAACAGGGATGAACACTGAAGCTTTCTTT,CASSITGMNTEAFF
few,TRBJ2-5,TRBV7-2,12,.,TGTGCCAGCAGCTTAGACGGGGAGACCCAGTACTTC,CASSLDGETQYF
few,TRBJ1-2,TRBV9,15,TRBD1,TGTGCCAGCAGCGTGAGGGACAGACAAAACTATGGCTACACCTTC,CASSVRDRQNYGYTF
.,TRBJ2-2,TRBV5-5,15,TRBD1,TGTGCCAGCAGTTACCGGGACAGGGGAACCGGGGAGCTGTTTTTT,CASSYRDRGTGELFF
.,TRBJ1-6,TRBV7-2,15,.,TGTGCCAGCAGCCTACCCCGGAGGGCTGGATCACCCCTCCACTTT,CASSLPRRAGSPLHF
.,TRBJ1-5,TRBV30,14,.,TGTGCCTGGAATCTGGGTAGGAGTAATCAGCCCCAGCATTTT,CAWNLGRSNQPQHF
.,TRBJ2-4,TRBV6-6,14,TRBD1,TGTGCCAGCAGTTACGGGACAGGGGAAAACATTCAGTACTTC,CASSYGTGENIQYF
few,TRBJ1-1,TRBV5-1,13,.,TGCGCCAGCAGGGCGGCGGAGAACACTGAAGCTTTCTTT,CASRAAENTEAFF
.,TRBJ2-5,TRBV19,12,.,TGTGCCAGTGGGTTAGCTGCTGAGACCCAGTACTTC,CASGLAAETQYF
.,TRBJ2-7,TRBV5-1,15,.,TGCGCCAGCAGCTTGGAACCCGGGTCACTCTACGAGCAGTACTTC,CASSLEPGSLYEQYF
.,TRBJ1-1,TRBV7-2,15,.,TGTGCCAGCAGCTTAGAGGTCAGGGAGAACACTGAAGCTTTCTTT,CASSLEVRENTEAFF
.,TRBJ1-2,TRBV6-1,15,.,TGTGCCAGCAGTGATGTCAGGGTTCTTAACTATGGCTACACCTTC,CASSDVRVLNYGYTF
.,TRBJ2-3,TRBV9,15,TRBD1,TGTGCCAGCGCACCCGGGACAGTACCCACAGATACGCAGTATTTT,CASAPGTVPTDTQYF
.,TRBJ2-7,TRBV18,13,.,TGTGCCAGCTCACCACCGATGAGGGACGAGCAGTACTTC,CASSPPMRDEQYF
few,TRBJ2-1,TRBV9,18,TRBD2,TGTGCCAGCAGCGGTGGGGGGGCTAGCGGGGGGCCCTGGAATGAGCAGTTCTTC,CASSGGGASGGPWNEQFF
.,TRBJ2-3,TRBV5-5,16,TRBD1,TGTGCCAGCAGTTTTGCCGGACAGGGGTTTGCAGATACGCAGTATTTT,CASSFAGQGFADTQYF
few,TRBJ1-1,TRBV11-1,15,TRBD1,TGTGCCAGCAGCTTACCGCAGGGGGAGAACACTGAAGCTTTCTTT,CASSLPQGENTEAFF
many,TRBJ2-2,TRBV29-1,13,TRBD2,TGCAGCGTTAATAAGGGAGGGACCGGGGAGCTGTTTTTT,CSVNKGGTGELFF
few,TRBJ1-5,TRBV6-1,13,TRBD1,TGTGCCACACGACAGGGCGGTGATCAGCCCCAGCATTTT,CATRQGGDQPQHF
.,TRBJ1-1,TRBV4-3,13,.,TGCGCCAGCAGCCTAGGAGGGCCCACTGAAGCTTTCTTT,CASSLGGPTEAFF
.,TRBJ1-2,TRBV28,14,TRBD1,TGTGCCAGCACCCTGACAGGGTCTAACTATGGCTACACCTTC,CASTLTGSNYGYTF
few,TRBJ2-5,TRBV12-5,13,TRBD1,TGTGCTAGTGGCAGGGGGAAGGGGGAGACCCAGTACTTC,CASGRGKGETQYF
few,TRBJ1-5,TRBV25-1,13,.,TGTGCCAGCAGTGATGGGGGGGGACAGCCCCAGCATTTT,CASSDGGGQPQHF
.,TRBJ2-1,TRBV5-6,15,.,TGTGCCAGCAGCTTGGGGGACTCCCGATACAATGAGCAGTTCTTC,CASSLGDSRYNEQFF
few,TRBJ2-1,TRBV18,14,TRBD1,TGTGCCAGCTCACCACCCGCGATCCAGGGGGTTGGGTTCTTC,CASSPPAIQGVGFF
few,TRBJ1-1,TRBV7-2,14,.,TGTGCCAGCAGCTTGGCCGGACAAAACACTGAAGCTTTCTTT,CASSLAGQNTEAFF
few,TRBJ1-5,TRBV30,15,.,TGTGCCTGGAGTCCACACACAGGGAGCAATCAGCCCCAGCATTTT,CAWSPHTGSNQPQHF
few,TRBJ2-3,TRBV4-3,15,TRBD2,TGCGCCAGCAGCCAGACTAGCGGGAACACAGATACGCAGTATTTT,CASSQTSGNTDTQYF
.,TRBJ1-2,TRBV28,13,.,TGTGCCAGCAGTCCTAGAGACAGAGATGGCTACACCTTC,CASSPRDRDGYTF
.,TRBJ1-6,TRBV7-2,17,TRBD1,TGTGCCAGCAGCTTAGTACAGGGGAGCTCCTATAATTCACCCCTCCACTTT,CASSLVQGSSYNSPLHF
.,TRBJ2-7,TRBV11-2,13,.,TGTGCCAGCAGCTTAGATCTAGAACGGCGGCAGTACTTC,CASSLDLERRQYF
.,TRBJ2-1,TRBV9,15,.,TGTGCCAGCAGCGTAATTAACCAGGCCGGCAGTGAGCAGTTCTTC,CASSVINQAGSEQFF